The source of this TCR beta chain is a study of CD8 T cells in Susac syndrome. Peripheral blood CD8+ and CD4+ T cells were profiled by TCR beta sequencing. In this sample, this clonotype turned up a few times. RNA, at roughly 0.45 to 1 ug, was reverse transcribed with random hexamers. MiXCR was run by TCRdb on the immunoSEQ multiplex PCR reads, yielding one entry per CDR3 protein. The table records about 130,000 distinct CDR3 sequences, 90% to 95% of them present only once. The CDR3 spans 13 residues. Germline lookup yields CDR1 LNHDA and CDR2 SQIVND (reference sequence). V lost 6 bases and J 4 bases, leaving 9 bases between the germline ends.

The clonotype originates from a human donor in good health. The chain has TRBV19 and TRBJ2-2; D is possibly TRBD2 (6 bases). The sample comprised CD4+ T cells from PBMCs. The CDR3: CASRLGGTGELFF. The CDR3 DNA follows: TGTGCCAGTAGATTGGGGGGCACCGGGGAGCTGTTTTTT. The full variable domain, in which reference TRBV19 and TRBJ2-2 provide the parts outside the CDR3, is DGGITQSPKYLFRKEGQNVTLSCEQNLNHDAMYWYRQDPGQGLRLIYYSQIVNDFQKGDIAEGYSVSREKKESFPLTVTSAQKNPTAFYLCASRLGGTGELFFGEGSRLTVL.